This TCR beta chain was recorded in a study of blood T cell repertoires in COVID-19. Study in general: Sites in the United States, Italy and Spain provided acute and convalescent COVID-19 samples. Sources were T cells, B-cell-depleted T cells, or PBMCs; the material itself was cDNA or gDNA.

The age range of participants was about 18 to 95 years, with residence in some 25 US areas. How the authors handled the data: Reference gene primer amplification gave estimated nucleated cell counts. Some clones are missing from TCRdb's copy, which holds only in-frame ones; the method was immunoSEQ multiplex PCR. V, J and clone size are those of that table, while D and trimming were read from the DNA. This repertoire shows a few hundred thousand clones, about 81% found once; its top ten account for around a tenth. The sequencing sample was made of PBMCs or T cells enriched from blood (not recorded which). This TCR derives from a man between 40 and 49 years old who had recovered from COVID-19.

The CDR3 protein is CASSPPTATNYGYTF. The DNA of the CDR3 is TGTGCCAGCTCACCTCCGACAGCTACTAACTATGGCTACACCTTC. This chain links TRBV18 with TRBJ1-2; TRBD1 is a possible D gene (5 bases). The CDR3 covers 15 residues. Trimming left V 3 bases short and J 0 bases short, with 11 bases between. The germline gives CDR1 KGHSH, CDR2 LQKENI.